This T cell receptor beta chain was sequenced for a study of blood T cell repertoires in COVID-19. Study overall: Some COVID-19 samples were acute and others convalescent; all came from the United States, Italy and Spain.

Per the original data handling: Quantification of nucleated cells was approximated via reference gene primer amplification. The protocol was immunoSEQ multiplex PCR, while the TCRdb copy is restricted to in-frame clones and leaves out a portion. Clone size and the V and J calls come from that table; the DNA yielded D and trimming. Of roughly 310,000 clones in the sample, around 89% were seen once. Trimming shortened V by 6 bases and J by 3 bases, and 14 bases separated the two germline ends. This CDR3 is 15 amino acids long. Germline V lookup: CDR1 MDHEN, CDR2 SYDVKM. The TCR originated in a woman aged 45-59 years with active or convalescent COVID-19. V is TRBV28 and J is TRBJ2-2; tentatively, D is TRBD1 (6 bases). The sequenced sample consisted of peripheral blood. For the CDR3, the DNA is TGTGCCAGCAGCCTATGGGGGCTGGACACCGGGGAGCTGTTTTTT. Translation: CASSLWGLDTGELFF.